This TCR beta chain was profiled in a study of blood T cell repertoires in COVID-19 (dated by TCRdb to between 2020 and 2021). With respect to the entire study: Samples covering the acute and convalescent phases of COVID-19 were provided by collaborators in the United States, Italy and Spain. The material from the prospective study consisted of cDNA or gDNA derived from T cells, B-cell-depleted T cells, or PBMCs. The dataset comprised deeply sampled blood TCRbeta repertoires from subjects exposed to, actively infected with, or recovered from COVID-19. The repertoires were released in a freely available public database intended as a resource for research on the immune response to SARS-CoV-2. Samples were obtained from the ongoing ImmuneRACE study (first 160 participants) and from some 1,200 subjects provided by 6 global collaborators. Nearly every sample came with metadata listing a de-identified subject ID, COVID-19 status, age in years and sex. Where available, HLA class I and class II types were taken from metadata supplied by the sample provider and were not determined by assay-based typing.

This clone appeared once. Its specific antigen is unknown. Within one base of it there is no much larger clone, and no base qualities were kept. Overall study outcomes, separate from this receptor: The quantity of clinical and demographic metadata differed by source and by participant and was supplied without curation.

The immunoSEQ Assay, a bias-controlled multiplex PCR, was used to amplify TCRbeta CDR3 regions from genomic DNA. From the authors' description of their analysis: The number of nucleated cells in each sample was estimated from the amplification of reference gene primers within the assay. To quantify the absolute abundance of each unique TCRbeta CDR3 rearrangement, sequence reads were collapsed and filtered. Productive Simpson clonality was computed per sample as the square root of Simpson's diversity index over productive rearrangements. TCRdb limited this immuneACCESS table to in-frame rearrangements with V and J called. A share of clones is missing; checked studies link under half to unresolved V genes, and the rest is unexplained. D and trimming were read from the DNA, whereas the V and J calls and clone size are those reported in that table. Here the sample has around 120,000 clones; more than 60% occur a single time. The ten largest clones take up 2.3% of the sample.

Whole blood was collected in K2EDTA tubes by collaborating institutions according to the institutions' own protocols. For TCRbeta analysis, collaborator samples were shipped as frozen whole blood, as isolated PBMCs, or as DNA extracted from either sample type. Specimen: peripheral blood. This sequence originates from an older man with acute or convalescent COVID-19.

The sequenced DNA is TGTGCCAGCAGTTTCGGGAGCTCCTACGAGCAGTACTTC. It encodes CASSFGSSYEQYF. The chain joins TRBV28 to TRBJ2-7; the D gene is perhaps TRBD2, on 6 matching bases. Taken from the germline V gene, the CDR1 and CDR2 loops are MDHEN and SYDVKM. The junction carries 6 bases between V and J, which are trimmed by 3 bases and 0 bases respectively. The CDR3 contains 13 residues, cysteine and phenylalanine counted. Solely the CDR3 DNA is kept, with 39 bases framed from the first base.